This entry lists 15 T cell receptor beta chains sequenced from one sample in a study of control samples from healthy donors and cancer patients. The data were produced by immunoSEQ multiplex PCR, yet TCRdb's version contains in-frame clones alone and is incomplete. The data contain 150,000 to 200,000 clones, approximately 96% of them seen just once; the ten biggest clones take up around 8.5%. Sequenced: blood. The receptors come from a woman between 35 and 50 years old in good health.

The chain recombines TRBV7-9 with TRBJ1-2; possible D gene TRBD1, 6 bases. With 1 base removed from V and 2 bases from J, the gap between germline ends came to 8 bases. Germline V gene sequence: CDR1 SEHNR, CDR2 FQNEAQ (reference sequence). CDR3 size: 14 residues. The CDR3 DNA sequence: TGTGCCAGCAGCTTAGGAGGACAGAACTATGGCTACACCTTC. Amino acid sequence: CASSLGGQNYGYTF.

J is TRBJ2-7 and V is TRBV12-3 or TRBV12-4; weak D call: TRBD1 (5 bases). The CDR3 sequence is 13 residues long. V was cut by 6 bases and J by 6 bases, with 15 bases left in between. The CDR3 spells CASSKTGAGEQYF. Written as DNA, the CDR3 is TGTGCCAGCAGCAAAACTGGGGCTGGCGAGCAGTACTTC.

The chain uses TRBV28 and TRBJ1-4; 9 bases align to TRBD1. This CDR3 contains 15 residues. Trimming removed 5 bases from V and 8 bases from J; junction bases left unmatched: 9. CDR1 and CDR2 from the germline V gene are MDHEN and SYDVKM. Here the CDR3 DNA reads TGTGCCAGCAGTGCTCCGGGACAGGGAGACGAAAAACTGTTTTTT. Amino acids: CASSAPGQGDEKLFF.

This rearrangement joins TRBV27 to TRBJ1-6; 9 positions match TRBD1. Germline CDR1 reads MNHEY; CDR2 reads SMNVEV (reference sequence). This CDR3 comprises 13 residues. Trimming cost V 8 bases and J 9 bases; bases outside gene matches: 5. The CDR3 here is CASGDRGGSPLHF. The CDR3 DNA follows: TGTGCCAGCGGAGACAGGGGGGGTTCACCCCTCCACTTT.

The chain uses TRBV4-3 and TRBJ2-5, with a weak D call TRBD1 (5 bases). Germline CDR1 reads LGHNA; CDR2 reads YSLEER. The germline V and J ends were trimmed by 2 bases and 5 bases, with 9 bases remaining between them. This CDR3 spans 13 amino acids. CDR3 DNA sequence: TGCGCCAGCAGCCAACAGGGTAGCGAGACCCAGTACTTC. Its translation: CASSQQGSETQYF.

Here the CDR3 DNA reads TGCGCCAGCAGCCCCAGTCCCCATAGCAATCAGCCCCAGCATTTT. As protein: CASSPSPHSNQPQHF. This chain uses TRBV5-1 with TRBJ1-5; D is uncertain. Germline V gene lookup returns CDR1 SGHRS and CDR2 YFSETQ. This CDR3 region has 15 residues. Between the trimmed V and J ends, which lost 4 bases and 0 bases, there was a span of 11 bases.

The chain uses TRBV11-2 and TRBJ1-5, with TRBD1 matching over 7 bases. J was trimmed by 1 base and V by 4 bases; bases with no gene match: 1. This CDR3 region has 14 residues. The V gene's germline CDR1 is SGHAT and CDR2 FQNNGV. CDR3 sequence (DNA): TGTGCCAGCAGCTGGGGACAGAGCAATCAGCCCCAGCATTTT. Protein product: CASSWGQSNQPQHF.

This rearrangement joins TRBV18 to TRBJ2-1, with 7 bases that match TRBD1. V lost 4 bases and J lost 8; bases outside the gene matches: 8. This CDR3 is 14 amino acids long. CDR1 KGHSH and CDR2 LQKENI come from the germline V gene. Here the CDR3 DNA reads TGTGCCAGCTCACTTTACGACAGGGTCCATGAGCAGTTCTTC. This translates into CASSLYDRVHEQFF.

This rearrangement joins TRBV7-9 to TRBJ2-6; 10 bases map to TRBD1. The germline gives CDR1 SEHNR, CDR2 FQNEAQ (reference sequence). The CDR3 runs to 17 residues. Losses at the gene ends were 5 bases for V and 1 base for J; bases not matched to a gene: 5. CDR3 residues: CASSDRDRGSGANVLTF. As DNA, the CDR3 is TGTGCCAGCAGCGACCGGGACAGGGGTTCTGGGGCCAACGTCCTGACTTTC.

The V gene is TRBV6-5, the J gene TRBJ1-2; D ambiguous. V lost 6 bases and J lost 8, with 19 bases in between. The CDR3 has 14 amino acids. Germline V gene data show CDR1 as MNHEY and CDR2 as SVGAGI. The CDR3 reads CASRSAGRQGGYTF. DNA for the CDR3: TGTGCCAGCAGATCAGCCGGGAGGCAAGGAGGCTACACCTTC.

This clone was recorded a few times. This rearrangement joins TRBV7-2 to TRBJ2-7; 7 nucleotides agree with TRBD2. Germline lookup yields CDR1 SGHTA and CDR2 FQGNSA. The CDR3 extends over 16 amino acids. Germline trimming cut 0 bases from V and 2 bases from J; bases unmatched to any gene: 7. CDR3 in amino acids: CASSLAVVGGAYEQYF. The CDR3, as DNA: TGTGCCAGCAGCTTAGCGGTTGTGGGAGGGGCCTACGAGCAGTACTTC.

The chain links TRBV11-2 to TRBJ2-7; tentatively, D is TRBD1 (5 bases). The V end lost 3 bases, the J end lost 6 bases, and 15 bases lay between the germline ends. Germline-derived CDR1 and CDR2 are SGHAT and FQNNGV. The CDR3 has 14 residues. The CDR3 region has the DNA TGTGCCAGCAGCTTGGAGTTCAGGGAAGGCGAGCAGTACTTC. This encodes CASSLEFREGEQYF. Using reference TRBV11-2 and TRBJ2-7 for the parts outside the CDR3, the full variable domain is EAGVAQSPRYKIIEKRQSVAFWCNPISGHATLYWYQQILGQGPKLLIQFQNNGVVDDSQLPKDRFSAERLKGVDSTLKIQPAKLEDSAVYLCASSLEFREGEQYFGPGTRLTVT.

This chain links TRBV11-2 with TRBJ2-4; 8 bases align to TRBD2. J gave up 9 bases and V 5 bases, and 6 bases lay outside the gene matches. This CDR3 spans 13 amino acids. Looked up from germline, CDR1 is SGHAT and CDR2 is FQNNGV. CDR3 nucleotide sequence: TGTGCCAGCAGCGCCGACCGGGAGGGCATTCAGTACTTC. It yields the protein CASSADREGIQYF.

The CDR3 DNA follows: TGTGCCAGCAGCAAACCGTTTCAGGGGGTGTGTATTTCACCCCTCCACTTT. Protein: CASSKPFQGVCISPLHF. The chain employs TRBV21-1 and TRBJ1-6; no check of the table's D call, TRBD1, against the DNA was made. TRBV21-1 is a known pseudogene. The CDR3 runs 17 residues.

The V and J genes are TRBV7-6 and TRBJ1-2; possibly TRBD1 for D (6 bases). Germline V lookup: CDR1 SGHVS, CDR2 FNYEAQ. The length of the CDR3 is 21 residues. V lost 5 bases to trimming and J lost 0 bases, with 31 bases between them. The CDR3 nucleotides read TGTGCCAGCAGCCCCCCGGGGGGCCAATCGTCCTATCCTCATACTAACTATGGCTACACCTTC. The encoded protein is CASSPPGGQSSYPHTNYGYTF.